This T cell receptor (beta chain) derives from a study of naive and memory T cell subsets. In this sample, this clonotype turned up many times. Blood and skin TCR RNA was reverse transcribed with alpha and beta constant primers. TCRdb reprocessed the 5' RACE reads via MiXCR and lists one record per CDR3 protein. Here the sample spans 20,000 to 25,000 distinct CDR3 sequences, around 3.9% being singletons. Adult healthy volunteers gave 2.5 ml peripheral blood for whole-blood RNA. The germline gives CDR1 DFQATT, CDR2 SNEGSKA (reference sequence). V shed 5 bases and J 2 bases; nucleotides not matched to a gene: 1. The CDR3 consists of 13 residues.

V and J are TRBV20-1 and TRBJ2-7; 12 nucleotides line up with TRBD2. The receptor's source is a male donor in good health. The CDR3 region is CSAGLAGTYEQYF. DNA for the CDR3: TGCAGTGCTGGACTAGCGGGGACCTACGAGCAGTACTTC.